This TCR beta chain emerged from a study of T cells in Graves' hyperthyroidism and ophthalmopathy. Whole-study results and caveats: Most thyroid clonotypes expanded above 0.001 were also detected in blood.

RNA transcripts yielded amplified TCR beta CDR3 regions. The HTBI primer set served for first-round RT-PCR of the TCR CDR3. TCRdb used MiXCR to reprocess the multiplex PCR reads, holding one entry per CDR3 protein. The repertoire holds a few hundred thousand distinct CDR3 sequences, with approximately 13% as singletons. Using around 10 ml of fresh peripheral blood, PBMCs were prepared. This clonotype was picked up many times. Its antigen is currently unknown. The length of the CDR3 is 17 residues. Trimming took 6 bases from V and 4 from J, leaving 25 bases between them. The germline V gene encodes CDR1 MNHEY and CDR2 SMNVEV (reference sequence).

The specimen was blood. V gene TRBV27 combines with J gene TRBJ2-7; TRBD1 or TRBD2 may be the D gene (5 bases each). This TCR was recovered from a middle-aged woman with Graves' ophthalmopathy. The CDR3 loop is CASRAGASRLPSYEQYF. DNA of the CDR3: TGTGCCAGCAGAGCCGGGGCATCACGCCTCCCGTCATACGAGCAGTACTTC.